Listed below are T cell receptor beta chains from one sample, sequenced in a study of cytomegalovirus exposure and HLA in healthy donors. Assay used: immunoSEQ multiplex PCR; TCRdb lists only in-frame clones, some missing. The repertoire includes fewer than 200,000 clones, roughly 79% of them detected once, and approximately 1.3% sits in the top ten. Sequenced material: PBMCs. The receptors stem from a man aged 25 to 40 in good health and CMV-seronegative. Each CDR3 is given with its conserved first and last residue. Fields, in order: V gene, D gene, clone size, CDR3 length, J gene, CDR3 protein, CDR3 DNA. A D gene is named only where the DNA matches it firmly. The size entry is marked missing in some rows and otherwise reads once, few, many or a size class.

TRBV13,TRBD1,.,16,TRBJ2-7,CASSLEVGQGVYEQYF,TGTGCCAGCAGCTTAGAGGTGGGACAGGGGGTCTACGAGCAGTACTTC
TRBV7-2,TRBD1,.,15,TRBJ1-3,CASSLTGASGNTIYF,TGTGCCAGCAGCCTCACAGGGGCCTCTGGAAACACCATATATTTT
TRBV19,TRBD1,.,17,TRBJ1-1,CASSTQRQGQANTEAFF,TGTGCCAGTAGTACCCAAAGACAGGGCCAGGCGAACACTGAAGCTTTCTTT
TRBV10-2,.,.,14,TRBJ2-7,CASSAHQDGYEQYF,TGCGCCAGCAGTGCTCATCAGGATGGCTACGAGCAGTACTTC
TRBV11-2,.,few,13,TRBJ2-1,CASSLSRYNEQFF,TGTGCCAGCAGCTTATCCCGGTACAATGAGCAGTTCTTC
TRBV6-5,.,.,13,TRBJ2-7,CASRRQGGSEQYF,TGTGCCAGCAGGCGTCAGGGGGGTAGCGAGCAGTACTTC
TRBV5-6,.,.,12,TRBJ1-1,CASSLVGGEASF,TGTGCCAGCAGCTTGGTCGGGGGGGAAGCTTCCTTT
TRBV7-3,TRBD1,.,16,TRBJ2-1,CASSLSGTGGYNEQFF,TGTGCCAGCAGCTTATCCGGGACAGGGGGGTACAATGAGCAGTTCTTC
TRBV27,.,.,15,TRBJ2-1,CASSLSESSYNEQFF,TGTGCCAGCAGTTTGAGCGAGAGCTCCTACAATGAGCAGTTCTTC
TRBV6-5,TRBD1,once,14,TRBJ2-7,CASSPGTGMHEQYF,TGTGCCAGCAGTCCCGGGACAGGGATGCACGAGCAGTACTTC
TRBV28,TRBD2,once,14,TRBJ2-1,CASTTGTSVNEQFF,TGTGCCAGCACTACCGGGACTAGCGTAAATGAGCAGTTCTTC
TRBV9,.,.,15,TRBJ2-2,CASSVVAGNTGELFF,TGTGCCAGCAGCGTAGTTGCGGGGAACACCGGGGAGCTGTTTTTT
TRBV4-3,TRBD1,few,15,TRBJ1-5,CASSYNTGGNQPQHF,TGCGCCAGCAGCTATAATACAGGGGGCAATCAGCCCCAGCATTTT
TRBV11-2,.,.,15,TRBJ1-1,CASVLPGGAFTEAFF,TGTGCCAGCGTTTTGCCTGGGGGGGCCTTCACTGAAGCTTTCTTT
TRBV5-6,TRBD1,few,14,TRBJ1-6,CASSLQGQDSPLHF,TGTGCCAGCAGCTTACAGGGGCAAGATTCACCCCTCCACTTT
TRBV5-1,.,few,15,TRBJ2-3,CASSLADRRTDTQYF,TGCGCCAGCAGCTTGGCAGACAGGCGCACAGATACGCAGTATTTT
TRBV27,.,.,14,TRBJ2-7,CASSLRRGAYEQYF,TGTGCCAGCAGTTTACGGCGGGGCGCCTACGAGCAGTACTTC
TRBV7-2,TRBD1,.,13,TRBJ2-5,CASRLTGIETQYF,TGTGCCAGCAGACTGACAGGGATCGAGACCCAGTACTTC
TRBV30,TRBD2,.,16,TRBJ2-6,CAWSVLAGFGANVLTF,TGTGCCTGGAGTGTACTAGCGGGATTTGGGGCCAACGTCCTGACTTTC
TRBV19,TRBD1,.,18,TRBJ1-2,CASSARGGDRGLRNGYTF,TGTGCCAGTAGTGCTCGAGGAGGAGACAGGGGCTTAAGGAATGGCTACACCTTC
TRBV29-1,TRBD1,.,15,TRBJ1-6,CSVFGPGGDNSPLHF,TGCAGCGTATTCGGTCCAGGGGGCGATAATTCACCCCTCCACTTT
TRBV6-6,TRBD1,.,12,TRBJ2-7,CASRQGTHEQYF,TGTGCCAGTCGACAGGGAACCCACGAGCAGTACTTC
TRBV7-9,TRBD1,.,14,TRBJ1-2,CASSPITGVGGYTF,TGTGCCAGCAGCCCCATAACAGGGGTGGGTGGCTACACCTTC
TRBV6-5,TRBD1,.,16,TRBJ2-3,CASSYLTGGNTDTQYF,TGTGCCAGCAGTTACCTGACAGGGGGAAATACAGATACGCAGTATTTT
TRBV30,TRBD2,once,16,TRBJ2-2,CAWSPELAGGTGELFF,TGTGCCTGGAGCCCCGAACTAGCGGGAGGCACCGGGGAGCTGTTTTTT
TRBV29-1,TRBD1,once,16,TRBJ1-2,CSVLAPGGQGYYGYTF,TGCAGCGTCCTCGCACCGGGGGGACAGGGGTACTATGGCTACACCTTC
TRBV14,.,.,15,TRBJ2-7,CASSEWTDRTYEQYF,TGTGCCAGCAGCGAGTGGACAGACAGAACCTACGAGCAGTACTTC
TRBV6-1,TRBD1,.,13,TRBJ2-4,CASSRQGAGIQYF,TGTGCCAGCAGCAGACAGGGAGCCGGCATTCAGTACTTC
TRBV11-2,TRBD2,.,15,TRBJ2-6,CASSPGGAGANVLTF,TGTGCCAGCAGCCCGGGGGGGGCTGGGGCCAACGTCCTGACTTTC
TRBV7-3,TRBD2,.,19,TRBJ2-3,CASSLTGTSGRSSTDTQYF,TGTGCCAGCAGTTTAACTGGGACTAGCGGGAGGTCTAGCACAGATACGCAGTATTTT
TRBV7-2,.,.,14,TRBJ2-1,CASSTDYPLGEQFF,TGTGCCAGCAGCACCGACTACCCGCTGGGTGAGCAGTTCTTC
TRBV9,.,.,14,TRBJ2-7,CASSVSRSPYEQYF,TGTGCCAGCAGCGTTTCCAGGTCACCCTACGAGCAGTACTTC
TRBV6-1,TRBD1,.,14,TRBJ1-5,CASSEADRGQPQHF,TGTGCCAGCAGTGAAGCTGACAGGGGCCAGCCCCAGCATTTT
TRBV4-3,.,.,14,TRBJ2-5,CASSQSGGQETQYF,TGCGCCAGCAGCCAATCCGGGGGCCAAGAGACCCAGTACTTC
TRBV18,TRBD2,.,16,TRBJ2-7,CASSPLSAGGTYEQYF,TGTGCCAGCTCACCACTCTCAGCGGGGGGGACCTACGAGCAGTACTTC
TRBV6-6,.,few,14,TRBJ2-7,CASSYLDLKSEQYF,TGTGCCAGCAGTTACCTGGACTTAAAGTCCGAGCAGTACTTC
TRBV2,.,.,14,TRBJ2-7,CASRRLGRGYEQYF,TGTGCCAGCAGGCGGCTGGGGCGAGGCTACGAGCAGTACTTC
TRBV28,.,.,16,TRBJ2-2,CASSFARLTDTGELFF,TGTGCCAGCAGTTTTGCCAGGCTTACGGACACCGGGGAGCTGTTTTTT
TRBV7-9,.,.,16,TRBJ1-1,CASSPRSASQSTEAFF,TGTGCCAGCAGCCCCCGTAGCGCAAGCCAGAGCACTGAAGCTTTCTTT
TRBV30,TRBD1,.,16,TRBJ2-5,CAWSVGSSTGAETQYF,TGTGCCTGGAGTGTAGGGTCGTCGACAGGGGCAGAGACCCAGTACTTC
TRBV6-4,.,.,17,TRBJ2-1,CASSESPMVSSYNEQFF,TGTGCCAGCAGTGAATCTCCTATGGTGAGCTCCTACAATGAGCAGTTCTTC
TRBV19,TRBD1,.,18,TRBJ1-1,CASSPYPPQQGPRTEAFF,TGTGCCAGTAGTCCATACCCCCCCCAACAGGGGCCGAGGACTGAAGCTTTCTTT
TRBV7-9,TRBD1,.,17,TRBJ1-2,CASSSRLGDRSNYGYTF,TGTGCCAGCAGCTCACGCCTTGGGGACAGGAGTAACTATGGCTACACCTTC
TRBV21-1,.,.,19,TRBJ1-5,CASSKARQTGLLSNQPQHF,TGTGCCAGCAGCAAAGCCCGGCAAACAGGCTTACTTAGCAATCAGCCCCAGCATTTT
TRBV25-1,.,.,15,TRBJ1-3,CASGPPGGSGNTIYF,TGTGCCAGCGGCCCCCCGGGGGGCTCTGGAAACACCATATATTTT
TRBV27,.,few,14,TRBJ1-5,CASSFMAGHQPQHF,TGTGCCAGCAGTTTTATGGCAGGGCATCAGCCCCAGCATTTT
TRBV9,.,.,13,TRBJ1-2,CASSVGGDYGYTF,TGTGCCAGCAGCGTAGGGGGGGACTATGGCTACACCTTC
TRBV28,TRBD2,few,13,TRBJ2-3,CASSAGGTDTQYF,TGTGCCAGCAGCGCGGGGGGCACAGATACGCAGTATTTT
TRBV28,.,few,15,TRBJ2-5,CASSSWQGKQETQYF,TGTGCCAGCAGTTCGTGGCAGGGAAAACAAGAGACCCAGTACTTC
TRBV6-5,.,.,13,TRBJ1-1,CASSYVSGSEAFF,TGTGCCAGCAGTTACGTCTCCGGGTCTGAAGCTTTCTTT
TRBV6-6,TRBD1,.,13,TRBJ2-3,CASGGQGTDTQYF,TGTGCCAGCGGAGGACAGGGGACAGATACGCAGTATTTT
TRBV6-5,.,.,14,TRBJ2-2,CASSYPQGTGELFF,TGTGCCAGCAGCTATCCACAGGGAACCGGGGAGCTGTTTTTT
TRBV7-8,TRBD1,.,16,TRBJ2-2,CASSLVGQGNTGELFF,TGTGCCAGCAGCTTAGTCGGACAGGGGAACACCGGGGAGCTGTTTTTT
TRBV6-5,TRBD1,.,14,TRBJ2-3,CASSPNRDSGTQYF,TGTGCCAGCAGCCCAAACCGGGACAGTGGTACGCAGTATTTT
TRBV25-1,.,once,16,TRBJ2-3,CASSPPGGVRTDTQYF,TGTGCCAGCAGTCCCCCCGGAGGGGTTCGGACAGATACGCAGTATTTT
TRBV19,TRBD1,.,16,TRBJ1-2,CASSIGRQGANYGYTF,TGTGCCAGTAGTATAGGGAGACAGGGAGCTAACTATGGCTACACCTTC
TRBV6-5,.,.,14,TRBJ2-1,CASSSQTGNNEQFF,TGTGCCAGCAGTTCCCAGACAGGCAACAATGAGCAGTTCTTC
TRBV6-1,.,.,14,TRBJ2-5,CASSEQGIQETQYF,TGTGCCAGCAGTGAGCAGGGGATCCAAGAGACCCAGTACTTC